This section outlines one T cell receptor (beta chain) sequence together with its context. The antigen remains unidentified. The record originates from a study of T cell responses to AZD1222 COVID-19 vaccine. Clones were sequenced by immunoSEQ multiplex PCR, and TCRdb holds only the in-frame ones, with some missing. This table has roughly 140,000 clones, roughly nine tenths appearing once. Study-level results: Seropositive AZD1222 recipients at baseline numbered only 5 or 6. Recipients of two AZD1222 doses showed rising Spike-specific TCR breadth and depth. Along spike, vaccine-associated CD4 TCRs were found throughout, with dominance at 160-218 and 743-854. Donors skewed white British and female; clonal diversity was possibly underestimated.

The CDR3 has 16 amino acids. The origin of this receptor is an adult who had recovered from COVID-19. The V call is TRBV21-1, the J call TRBJ1-2; the table calls TRBD1, which could not be checked here. TRBV21-1 is classified as a pseudogene. This material consisted of peripheral blood, taken after recovery from COVID-19. CDR3 in DNA: TGTGCCAGCAGCAAAGGAGACAGGGTTGCGGACTGCGGCTACACCTTC. Translation gives CASSKGDRVADCGYTF.